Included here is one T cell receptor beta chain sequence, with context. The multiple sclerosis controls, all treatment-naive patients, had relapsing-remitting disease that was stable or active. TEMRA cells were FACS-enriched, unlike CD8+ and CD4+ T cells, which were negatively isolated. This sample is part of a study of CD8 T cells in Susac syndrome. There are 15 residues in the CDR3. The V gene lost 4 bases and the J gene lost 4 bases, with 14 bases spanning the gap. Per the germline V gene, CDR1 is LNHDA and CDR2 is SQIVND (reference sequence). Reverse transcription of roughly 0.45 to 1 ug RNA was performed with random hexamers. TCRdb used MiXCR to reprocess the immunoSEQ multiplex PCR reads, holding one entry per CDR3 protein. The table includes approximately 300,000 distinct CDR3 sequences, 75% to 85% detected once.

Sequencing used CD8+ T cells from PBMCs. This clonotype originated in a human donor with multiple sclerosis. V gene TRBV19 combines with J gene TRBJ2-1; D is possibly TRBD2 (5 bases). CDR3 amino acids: CASSTTPGYYNEQFF. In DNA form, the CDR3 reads TGTGCCAGTAGTACCACCCCGGGATATTACAATGAGCAGTTCTTC.